A single sample gave rise to the 21 T cell receptor beta chains below, sequenced in a study of blood T cells in healthy people across ages. A second PCR, run for about 6 to 11 cycles, used a sample-barcoded 5' primer plus a J-beta primer mix. TCRdb re-analysed the 5' RACE reads in MiXCR, keeping a single row per CDR3 protein. The sample yields about 720,000 distinct CDR3 sequences, about 24% seen once. Sequenced: blood. The receptors here all came from a man aged 65 to 85 in good health.

This clonotype was counted many times. The rearrangement uses TRBV2 and TRBJ2-3; no clear D gene. Per germline, CDR1 SNHLY and CDR2 FYNNEI. Trimming took 3 bases from V and 4 from J, leaving 8 bases between them. The CDR3 length is 13 residues. CDR3 nucleotides: TGTGCCAGCAGTGACCGGCGCTCAGATACGCAGTATTTT. It is translated as CASSDRRSDTQYF.

This clonotype was detected a few times. The chain's CDR3 is CASSPSMGRQSDTQYF. CDR3 DNA: TGCGCCAGCAGCCCCTCGATGGGTAGACAATCAGATACGCAGTATTTT. The chain is built from TRBV5-1 and TRBJ2-3; no reliable D call. Germline CDR1 SGHRS, CDR2 YFSETQ. CDR3 length: 16 amino acids. Trimming took off 4 bases at V and 4 bases at J, with 19 bases between the two ends.

This clonotype came up a few times. CDR3 in amino acids: CASSSSVRFNEKLFF. CDR3 DNA sequence: TGTGCCAGCAGCAGCTCAGTACGGTTCAATGAAAAACTGTTTTTT. This chain joins TRBV7-6 and TRBJ1-4; D is unclear. The CDR3 spans 15 residues. Germline CDR1 is SGHVS and CDR2 is FNYEAQ. Deletions cut 5 bases from V and 5 bases from J, with 15 bases between.

This clonotype was seen at least ten times. This sequence joins TRBV10-3 and TRBJ1-4, with no clear D. Trimming left V 8 bases short and J 8 bases short, with 15 bases between. CDR3 size: 13 residues. The germline V gene encodes CDR1 ENHRY and CDR2 SYGVKD. The CDR3 loop is CAIATGVGEKLFF. The DNA for the CDR3 is TGTGCCATCGCGACTGGGGTCGGGGAAAAACTGTTTTTT.

This clonotype has only a few counts. The V call is TRBV18, the J call TRBJ2-7; D remains unclear. V was cut by 3 bases and J by 2 bases, with 5 bases left in between. The CDR3 consists of 12 residues. Germline V gene data show CDR1 as KGHSH and CDR2 as LQKENI. CDR3 region: CASSPSAYEQYV. The DNA for the CDR3 is TGTGCCAGCTCACCTTCGGCCTACGAGCAGTACGTC.

The chain combines TRBV5-8 with TRBJ2-5; D might be TRBD2 (5 bases). Trimming pared 0 bases from V and 2 bases from J, leaving 17 bases between. The V gene's germline CDR1 is SGHTS and CDR2 YDEGEE. This CDR3 contains 17 residues. The CDR3 loop is CASSLGLAEWEQETQYF. CDR3 DNA: TGTGCCAGCAGCTTGGGGCTAGCAGAATGGGAGCAAGAGACCCAGTACTTC.

The J gene is TRBJ2-5, the V gene TRBV20-1; no reliable D call. The J call is doubtful: the DNA matches TRBJ2-7 better. From germline, CDR1 is DFQATT and CDR2 SNEGSKA (reference sequence). CDR3 size: 14 residues. For the CDR3, the DNA is TGCAGTGCTAGCCGAGGTAGCCCTCCCTACGAGCAGTACTTC. It specifies CSASRGSPPYEQYF.

Note on this clonotype: The CDR3 ends on some other residue instead of the conserved phenylalanine or tryptophan, so this is likely a read error. The V and J genes are TRBV2 and TRBJ1-4, with no clear D. This CDR3 comprises 11 residues. The ends were cut back, 2 bases at V and 11 bases at J, with 6 bases in the middle. Germline-derived CDR1 and CDR2 are SNHLY and FYNNEI. CDR3 protein: CASSETPKLFL. The CDR3 DNA follows: TGTGCCAGCAGTGAAACCCCGAAACTGTTTCTT.

On this clonotype: At one boundary the junction diverges from the germline segment, which might be a read error. This chain uses TRBV7-2 with TRBJ2-1; TRBD2 aligns across 8 bases. The CDR3 contains 12 residues. The V gene's germline CDR1 is SGHTA and CDR2 FQGNSA. CDR3 region: CASSVAGREQFF. Written as DNA, the CDR3 is TGTGCCAGCAGCGTAGCGGGAAGGGAGCAGTTCTTC.

This chain joins TRBV10-3 and TRBJ1-1; D is uncertain. Germline assignment: CDR1 ENHRY and CDR2 SYGVKD. The CDR3 covers 13 residues. V dropped 9 bases and J dropped 1 base, with 12 bases sitting between them. In nucleotides, the CDR3 is TGTGCCATTACATACGCACAGAACACTGAAGCTTTCTTT. Its translation is CAITYAQNTEAFF.

This clonotype showed up many times. The chain links TRBV29-1 to TRBJ1-1; D is possibly TRBD1 (6 bases). The CDR3 has 15 residues. The V end lost 4 bases, the J end lost 6 bases, and 21 bases lay between the germline ends. CDR1 is SQVTM, CDR2 ANQGSEA, per germline. CDR3 in amino acids: CSVVGIGRGIPEAFF. CDR3 DNA: TGCAGCGTTGTCGGAATTGGCAGGGGCATTCCTGAAGCTTTCTTT.

This clonotype appeared a few times. This chain connects TRBV7-9 to TRBJ2-5; 10 nucleotides line up with TRBD2. Germline CDR1 and CDR2: SEHNR and FQNEAQ (reference sequence). The CDR3 totals 18 residues. The ends lost 3 bases at V and 5 bases at J; junction bases unmatched: 15. CDR3 sequence reads: CASSFGLSGRAGSETQYF. DNA of the CDR3: TGTGCCAGCAGCTTTGGATTAAGCGGGAGGGCCGGTAGCGAGACCCAGTACTTC.

This clonotype occurred a few times. The chain is built from TRBV12-3 or TRBV12-4 and TRBJ1-2; 8 positions match TRBD1. The CDR3 is made up of 16 amino acids. V lost 6 bases to trimming and J lost 4 bases; unmatched junction nucleotides: 13. The CDR3 sequence: CASSLMGRGRLYGYTF. CDR3 nucleotide sequence: TGTGCCAGCAGCTTGATGGGCAGGGGGCGACTCTATGGCTACACCTTC.

This clonotype showed up many times. The V gene is TRBV18, the J gene TRBJ2-5; D is undetermined. Germline lookup yields CDR1 KGHSH and CDR2 LQKENI. The V end was cut by 5 bases, the J end by 7 bases, with 14 bases between. The CDR3 consists of 13 residues. Here the CDR3 DNA reads TGTGCCAGCTCATCCGGGCTGGAAGGGACCCAGTACTTC. This sequence encodes CASSSGLEGTQYF.

This clonotype was seen a few times. This chain joins TRBV2 and TRBJ2-3, with TRBD1 identical over 7 bases. Germline values: CDR1 SNHLY, CDR2 FYNNEI. This CDR3 is built from 14 residues. The V gene end was trimmed by 6 bases and the J gene end by 2 bases; junction bases not matched to a gene: 5. The CDR3 DNA is TGTGCCAGCAGGGGACAGTCCCTCACAGATACGCAGTATTTT. This gives the protein CASRGQSLTDTQYF.

This clonotype was picked up a small number of times. This CDR3 reads CASSLGIISGNTIYF. CDR3 in DNA: TGCGCCAGCAGCTTGGGGATTATCTCTGGAAACACCATATATTTT. The rearrangement links TRBV5-1 to TRBJ1-3; D is uncertain. This CDR3 is built from 15 residues. The V and J ends lost 0 bases and 0 bases respectively, with 7 bases between them. Germline values: CDR1 SGHRS, CDR2 YFSETQ.

The gene calls are TRBV20-1 and TRBJ2-3; D not certain. This CDR3 is built from 14 residues. CDR1 DFQATT and CDR2 SNEGSKA come from the germline V gene (reference sequence). V lost 1 base, J lost 1 base, and 9 bases lay in between. The CDR3 sequence: CSARVESRTDTQYF. The CDR3 DNA sequence: TGCAGTGCTAGAGTGGAGTCCCGCACAGATACGCAGTATTTT.

A note on this clonotype: Here the CDR3 omits its conserved ending phenylalanine or tryptophan, so a read error is the likely source. This sequence joins TRBV5-1 and TRBJ2-3, with unresolved D. Germline V CDR1 and CDR2: SGHRS, YFSETQ. V dropped 4 bases and J dropped 1 base, with 7 bases sitting between them. CDR3 size: 13 residues. This CDR3 reads CASSPSGTDTQYS. Here the CDR3 DNA reads TGCGCCAGCAGCCCGAGCGGCACAGATACGCAGTATTCT.

In its sample, this clonotype was seen a few times. The chain couples TRBV7-6 to TRBJ2-7; tentative D call: TRBD1 (5 bases). This CDR3 spans 13 amino acids. Germline V gene data show CDR1 as SGHVS and CDR2 as FNYEAQ. The V gene lost 7 bases and the J gene lost 6 bases, with 16 bases spanning the gap. Here the CDR3 reads CASTPDTLGEQYF. The CDR3 bases are TGTGCCAGCACCCCGGACACCTTGGGCGAGCAGTACTTC.

The V call is TRBV10-3, the J call TRBJ2-1, with 7 bases aligning to TRBD2. CDR1 ENHRY and CDR2 SYGVKD come from the germline V gene. The CDR3 length is 16 residues. Trimming cost V 3 bases and J 6 bases; bases outside gene matches: 11. The CDR3 region is CAISEGSGGRGNEQFF. In DNA form, the CDR3 reads TGTGCCATCAGTGAAGGTTCTGGTGGGAGGGGCAATGAGCAGTTCTTC.

The chain links TRBV10-3 to TRBJ2-5; D not certain. The V gene's germline CDR1 is ENHRY and CDR2 SYGVKD. The germline V and J ends were trimmed by 3 bases and 10 bases, with 12 bases remaining between them. CDR3 size: 12 residues. CDR3 residues: CAISDLQEDQYF. CDR3 nucleotides: TGTGCCATCAGTGACCTCCAGGAAGACCAGTACTTC.